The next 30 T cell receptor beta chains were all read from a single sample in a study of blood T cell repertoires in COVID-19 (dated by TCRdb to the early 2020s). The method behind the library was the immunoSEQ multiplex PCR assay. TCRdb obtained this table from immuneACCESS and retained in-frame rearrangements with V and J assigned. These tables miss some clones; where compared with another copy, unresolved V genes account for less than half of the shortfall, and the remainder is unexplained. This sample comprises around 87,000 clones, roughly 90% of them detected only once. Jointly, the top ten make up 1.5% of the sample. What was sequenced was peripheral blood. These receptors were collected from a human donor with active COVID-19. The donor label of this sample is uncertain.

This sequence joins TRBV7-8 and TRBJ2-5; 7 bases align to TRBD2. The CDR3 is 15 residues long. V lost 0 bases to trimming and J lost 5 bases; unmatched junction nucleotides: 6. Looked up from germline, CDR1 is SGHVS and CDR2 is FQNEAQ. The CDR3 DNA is TGTGCCAGCAGCTTAGCGTCGGGGGGTTATGAGACCCAGTACTTC. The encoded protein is CASSLASGGYETQYF.

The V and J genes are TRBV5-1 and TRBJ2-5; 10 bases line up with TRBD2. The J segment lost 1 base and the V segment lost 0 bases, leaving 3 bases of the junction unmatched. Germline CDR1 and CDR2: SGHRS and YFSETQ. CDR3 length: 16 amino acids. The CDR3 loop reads CASSLEASGGQETQYF. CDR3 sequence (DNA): TGCGCCAGCAGCTTGGAGGCTAGCGGGGGCCAAGAGACCCAGTACTTC.

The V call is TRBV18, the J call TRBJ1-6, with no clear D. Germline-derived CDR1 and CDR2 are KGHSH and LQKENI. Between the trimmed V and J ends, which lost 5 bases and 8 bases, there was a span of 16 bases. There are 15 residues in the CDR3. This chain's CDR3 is CASSAGPSGYSPLHF. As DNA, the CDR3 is TGTGCCAGCTCAGCTGGCCCAAGCGGGTATTCACCCCTCCACTTT.

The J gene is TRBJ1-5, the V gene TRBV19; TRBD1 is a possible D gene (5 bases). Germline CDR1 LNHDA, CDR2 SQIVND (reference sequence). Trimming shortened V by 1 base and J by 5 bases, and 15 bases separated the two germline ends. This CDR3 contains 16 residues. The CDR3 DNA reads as TGTGCCAGTAGTATAGTCCCCCAGGGCCGGTATCAGCCCCAGCATTTT. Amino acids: CASSIVPQGRYQPQHF.

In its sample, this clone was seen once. CDR3 in DNA: TGCGCCAGCAGCTTGAGGCTAGCGGGGGGCACAAACCCGTTCTTC. Translated, it gives CASSLRLAGGTNPFF. The V and J genes are TRBV5-1 and TRBJ2-1, with 11 bases lining up with TRBD2. Looked up from germline, CDR1 is SGHRS and CDR2 is YFSETQ. V shed 1 base, J shed 15 bases, and the junction held 12 bases outside the gene matches. The CDR3 covers 15 residues.

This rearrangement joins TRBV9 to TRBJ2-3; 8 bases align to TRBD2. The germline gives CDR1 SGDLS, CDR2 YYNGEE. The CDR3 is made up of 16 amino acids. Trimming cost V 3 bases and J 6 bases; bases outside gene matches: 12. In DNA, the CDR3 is TGTGCCAGCAGCGATAGCGGGGTCATGGGTGAGGATACGCAGTATTTT. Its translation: CASSDSGVMGEDTQYF.

The CDR3 nucleotides are TGTGCCAGCTCACCAGGACTTAGGTCCTCCAACATTCAGTACTTC. It specifies CASSPGLRSSNIQYF. The chain carries TRBV18 and TRBJ2-4, with D possibly matching TRBD2 (5 bases). Germline V lookup: CDR1 KGHSH, CDR2 LQKENI. V was clipped by 2 bases and J by 7 bases, with 15 bases between them. This CDR3 has 15 amino acids.

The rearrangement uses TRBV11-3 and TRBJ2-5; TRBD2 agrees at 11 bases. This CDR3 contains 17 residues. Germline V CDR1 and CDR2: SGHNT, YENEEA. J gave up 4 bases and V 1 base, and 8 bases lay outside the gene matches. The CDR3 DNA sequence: TGTGCCAGCAGCTTAGGGATTAGCGGGGGGGCTGGAGAGACCCAGTACTTC. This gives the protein CASSLGISGGAGETQYF.

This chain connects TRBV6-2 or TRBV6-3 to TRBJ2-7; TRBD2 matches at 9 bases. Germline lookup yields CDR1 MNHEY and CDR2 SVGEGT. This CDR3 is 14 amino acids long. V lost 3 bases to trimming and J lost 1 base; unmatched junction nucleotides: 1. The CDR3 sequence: CASSYSGGSYEQYF. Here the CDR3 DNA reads TGTGCCAGCAGTTATAGCGGGGGTTCCTACGAGCAGTACTTC.

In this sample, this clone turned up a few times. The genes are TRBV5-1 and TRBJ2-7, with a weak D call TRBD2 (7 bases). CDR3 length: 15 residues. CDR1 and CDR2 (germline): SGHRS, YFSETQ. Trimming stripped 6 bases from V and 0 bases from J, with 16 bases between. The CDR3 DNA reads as TGCGCCAGCACCAATGCGGGGGCGAGCTCCTACGAGCAGTACTTC. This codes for CASTNAGASSYEQYF. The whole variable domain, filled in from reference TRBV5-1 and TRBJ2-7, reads KAGVTQTPRYLIKTRGQQVTLSCSPISGHRSVSWYQQTPGQGLQFLFEYFSETQRNKGNFPGRFSGRQFSNSRSEMNVSTLELGDSALYLCASTNAGASSYEQYFGPGTRLTVT.

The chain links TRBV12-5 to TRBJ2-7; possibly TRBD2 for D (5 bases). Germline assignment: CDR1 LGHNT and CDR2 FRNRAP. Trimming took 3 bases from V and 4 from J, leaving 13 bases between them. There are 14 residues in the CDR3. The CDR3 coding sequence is TGTGCTAGTGGTTTAGACCCTCCGGGGTACGAGCAGTACTTC. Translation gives CASGLDPPGYEQYF.

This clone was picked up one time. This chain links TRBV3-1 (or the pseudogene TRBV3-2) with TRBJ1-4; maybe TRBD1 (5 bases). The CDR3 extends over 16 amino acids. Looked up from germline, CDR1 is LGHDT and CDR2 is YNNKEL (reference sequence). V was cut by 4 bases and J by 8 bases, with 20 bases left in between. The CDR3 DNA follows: TGTGCCAGCAGCCCCACCCTGGGCAGGGAGGACGAAAAACTGTTTTTT. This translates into CASSPTLGREDEKLFF.

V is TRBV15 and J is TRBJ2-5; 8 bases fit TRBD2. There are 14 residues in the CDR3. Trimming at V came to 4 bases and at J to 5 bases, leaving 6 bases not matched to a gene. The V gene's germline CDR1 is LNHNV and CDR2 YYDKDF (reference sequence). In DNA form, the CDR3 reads TGTGCCACCAGCATAGGACTAGCCGAGGAGACCCAGTACTTC. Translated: CATSIGLAEETQYF.

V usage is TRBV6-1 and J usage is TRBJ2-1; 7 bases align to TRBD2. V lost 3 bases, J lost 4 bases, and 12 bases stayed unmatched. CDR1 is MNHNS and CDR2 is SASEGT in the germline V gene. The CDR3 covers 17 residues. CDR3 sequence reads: CASSDRFEERGYNEQFF. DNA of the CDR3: TGTGCCAGCAGTGATAGGTTTGAGGAGCGGGGATACAATGAGCAGTTCTTC.

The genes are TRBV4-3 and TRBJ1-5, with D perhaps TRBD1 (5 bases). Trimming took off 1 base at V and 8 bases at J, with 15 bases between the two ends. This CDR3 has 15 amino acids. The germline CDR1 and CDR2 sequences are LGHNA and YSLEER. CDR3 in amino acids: CASSQVLHQQEPQHF. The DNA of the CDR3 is TGCGCCAGCAGCCAAGTCTTGCATCAACAGGAGCCCCAGCATTTT.

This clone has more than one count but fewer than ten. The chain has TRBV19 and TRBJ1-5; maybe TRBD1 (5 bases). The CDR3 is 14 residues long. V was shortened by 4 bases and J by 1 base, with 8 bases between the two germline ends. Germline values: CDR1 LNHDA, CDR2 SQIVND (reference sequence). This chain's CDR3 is CASSRTLSNQPQHF. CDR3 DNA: TGTGCCAGTAGTAGGACATTGAGCAATCAGCCCCAGCATTTT.

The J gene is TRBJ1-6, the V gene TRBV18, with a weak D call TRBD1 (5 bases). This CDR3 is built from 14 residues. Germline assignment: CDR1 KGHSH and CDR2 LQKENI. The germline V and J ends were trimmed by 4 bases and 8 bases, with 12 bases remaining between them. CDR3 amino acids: CASSRGDRHSPLHF. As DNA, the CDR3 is TGTGCCAGCTCACGGGGGGATCGGCATTCACCCCTCCACTTT.

CDR3 DNA sequence: TGTGCCAGCAGTGACGATGCCACGAGTACCTATGGCTACACCTTC. Protein product: CASSDDATSTYGYTF. The V call is TRBV6-4, the J call TRBJ1-2; D is unresolved. This CDR3 is 15 amino acids long. V was trimmed by 2 bases and J by 4 bases, leaving 14 bases between them. Germline assignment: CDR1 MRHNA and CDR2 SNTAGT.

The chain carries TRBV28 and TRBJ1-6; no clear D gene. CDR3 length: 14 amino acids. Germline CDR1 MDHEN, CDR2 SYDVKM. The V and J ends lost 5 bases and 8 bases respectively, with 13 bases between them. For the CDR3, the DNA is TGTGCCAGCAGTAACCCCGTGAGTTATTCACCCCTCCACTTT. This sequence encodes CASSNPVSYSPLHF.

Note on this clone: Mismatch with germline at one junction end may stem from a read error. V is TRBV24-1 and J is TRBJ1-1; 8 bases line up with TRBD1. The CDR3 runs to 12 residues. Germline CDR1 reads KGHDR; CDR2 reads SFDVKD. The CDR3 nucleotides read TGTGCCACCAGTGATACTTGGGACAGGAGGATCTTT. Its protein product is CATSDTWDRRIF.

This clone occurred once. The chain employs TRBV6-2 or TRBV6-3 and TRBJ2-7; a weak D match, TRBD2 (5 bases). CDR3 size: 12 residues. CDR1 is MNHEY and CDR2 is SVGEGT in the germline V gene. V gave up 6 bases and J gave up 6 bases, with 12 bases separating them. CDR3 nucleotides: TGTGCCAGCAGCAACGGAGGTGGCGAGCAGTACTTC. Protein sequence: CASSNGGGEQYF.

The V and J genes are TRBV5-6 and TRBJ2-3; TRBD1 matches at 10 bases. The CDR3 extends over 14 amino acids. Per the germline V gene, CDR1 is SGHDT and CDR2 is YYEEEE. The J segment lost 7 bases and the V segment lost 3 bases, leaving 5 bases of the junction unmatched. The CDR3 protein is CASSWTGGLNTQYF. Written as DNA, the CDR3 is TGTGCCAGCAGCTGGACAGGGGGATTAAATACGCAGTATTTT.

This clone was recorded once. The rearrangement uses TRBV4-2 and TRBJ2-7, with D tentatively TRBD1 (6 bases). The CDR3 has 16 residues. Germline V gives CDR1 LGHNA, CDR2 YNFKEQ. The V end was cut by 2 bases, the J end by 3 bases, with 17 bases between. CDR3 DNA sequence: TGTGCCAGCAGCCAATTTTCAACAGGGCAACTCTACGAGCAGTACTTC. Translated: CASSQFSTGQLYEQYF.

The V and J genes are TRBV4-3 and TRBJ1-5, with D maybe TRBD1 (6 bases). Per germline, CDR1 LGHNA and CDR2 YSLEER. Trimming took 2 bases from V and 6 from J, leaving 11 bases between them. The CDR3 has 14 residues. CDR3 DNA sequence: TGCGCCAGCAGCCAAACCACAGGGTCTCAGCCCCAGCATTTT. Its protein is CASSQTTGSQPQHF.

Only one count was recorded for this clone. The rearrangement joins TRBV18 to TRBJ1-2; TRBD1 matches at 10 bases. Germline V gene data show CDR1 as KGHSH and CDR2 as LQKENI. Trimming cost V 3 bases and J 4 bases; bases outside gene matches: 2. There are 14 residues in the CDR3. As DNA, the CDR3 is TGTGCCAGCTCACCGGGACAGGGGCCCTATGGCTACACCTTC. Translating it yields CASSPGQGPYGYTF.

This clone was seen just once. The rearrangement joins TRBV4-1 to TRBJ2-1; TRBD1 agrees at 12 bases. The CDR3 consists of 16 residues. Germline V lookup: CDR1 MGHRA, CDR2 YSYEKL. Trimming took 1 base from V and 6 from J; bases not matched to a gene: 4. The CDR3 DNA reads TGCGCCAGCAGCCAAGGCCGGGACAGGGGGCTCAATGAGCAGTTCTTC. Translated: CASSQGRDRGLNEQFF.

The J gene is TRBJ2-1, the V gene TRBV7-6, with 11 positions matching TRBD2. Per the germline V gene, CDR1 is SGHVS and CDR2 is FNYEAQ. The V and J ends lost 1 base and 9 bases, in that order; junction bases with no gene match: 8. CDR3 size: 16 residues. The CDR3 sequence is CASSLGLAGGPSEQFF. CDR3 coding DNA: TGTGCCAGCAGCTTAGGATTAGCGGGGGGGCCGAGTGAGCAGTTCTTC.

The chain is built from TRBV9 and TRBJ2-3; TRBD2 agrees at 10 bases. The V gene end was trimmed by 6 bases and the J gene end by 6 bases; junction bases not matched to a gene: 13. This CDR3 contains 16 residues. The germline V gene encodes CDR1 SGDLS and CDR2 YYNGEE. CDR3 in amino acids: CASTSGTSAPLDTQYF. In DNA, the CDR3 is TGTGCCAGCACGTCGGGGACTAGCGCCCCCCTTGATACGCAGTATTTT.

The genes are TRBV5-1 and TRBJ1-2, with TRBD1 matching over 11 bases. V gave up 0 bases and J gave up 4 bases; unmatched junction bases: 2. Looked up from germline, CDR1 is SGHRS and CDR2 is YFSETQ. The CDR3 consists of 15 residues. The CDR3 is CASSLGDRGTYGYTF. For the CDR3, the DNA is TGCGCCAGCAGCTTGGGGGACAGGGGGACCTATGGCTACACCTTC.

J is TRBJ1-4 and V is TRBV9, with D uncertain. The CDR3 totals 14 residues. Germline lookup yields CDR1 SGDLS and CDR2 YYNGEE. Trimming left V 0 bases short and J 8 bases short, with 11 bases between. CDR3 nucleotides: TGTGCCAGCAGCGTAGGGGGAGGGAACGAAAAACTGTTTTTT. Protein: CASSVGGGNEKLFF.